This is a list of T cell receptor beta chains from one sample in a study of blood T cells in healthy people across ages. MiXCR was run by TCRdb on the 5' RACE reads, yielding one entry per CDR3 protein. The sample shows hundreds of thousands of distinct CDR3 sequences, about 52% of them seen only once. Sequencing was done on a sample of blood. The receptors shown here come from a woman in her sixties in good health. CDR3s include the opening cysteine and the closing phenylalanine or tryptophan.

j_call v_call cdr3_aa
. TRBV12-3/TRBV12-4 CASSPYRGVQETQYF
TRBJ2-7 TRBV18 CASSPGGLTYEQYF
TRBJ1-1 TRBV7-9 CASSFVEETEAFF
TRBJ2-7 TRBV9 CASSDGTRHEQYF
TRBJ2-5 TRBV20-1 CSPSAASQETQYF
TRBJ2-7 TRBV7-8 CASSLAGRGVYEQYF
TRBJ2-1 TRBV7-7 CASSLDGTLSNEQFF
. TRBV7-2 CASSLGMYEQYF
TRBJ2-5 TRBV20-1 CSASLAAHNEQYF
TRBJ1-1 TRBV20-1 CSAPRADRGRNTEAFF
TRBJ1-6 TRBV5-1 CARGAEYNSPLHF
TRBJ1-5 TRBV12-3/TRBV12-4 CASSTTADQPQHF
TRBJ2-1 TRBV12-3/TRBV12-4 CASSYPGRDKNNEQFF
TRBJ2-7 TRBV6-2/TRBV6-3 CASSSSYYEQYF
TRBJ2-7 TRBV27 CASSGAGQLYEQYF
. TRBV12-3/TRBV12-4 CASEGEQYF
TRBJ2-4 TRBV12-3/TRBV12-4 CASSPTGSIQYF
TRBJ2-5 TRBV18 CASSPQTGVREQYF
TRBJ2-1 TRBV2 CASSPSGHEQFF
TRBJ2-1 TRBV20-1 CSARTPTSGSRNEQFF
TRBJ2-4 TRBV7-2 CASSLALAGEAKNIQYF
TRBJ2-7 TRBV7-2 CASTLGLSSYEQYF
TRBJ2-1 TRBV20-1 CSARDKGPQFF
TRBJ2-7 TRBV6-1 CASSEPRDRGRYEQYF
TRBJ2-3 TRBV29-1 CSVILAGTTDTQYF
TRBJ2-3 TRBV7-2 CASSSSRVGTDTQYF
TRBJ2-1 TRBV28 CASSSPRALAGPYNEQFF
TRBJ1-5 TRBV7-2 CASSSGFNQPQHF
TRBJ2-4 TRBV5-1 CASSGDTSAKNIQYF
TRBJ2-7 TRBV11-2 CASSPMSGSVGQYF
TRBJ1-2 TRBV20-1 CSARGMTDNYGYTF